A selection of T cell receptor beta chains follows, all from one sample in a study of patients and donors after allogeneic stem cell transplantation. From the RT-PCR reads, TCRdb called clonotypes with MiXCR, one entry per CDR3 protein. The table has about 210,000 distinct CDR3 sequences, about 38% seen once. Sequencing input: blood, either unsorted or a sorted T cell fraction (not recorded which). These receptors were taken from a human donor who was either an allogeneic HSCT recipient or a stem cell or donor lymphocyte infusion donor (not recorded which). It is not recorded whose cells these are; they may come from a transplant donor. Each CDR3 is given without its conserved first and last residue. Clone sizes are given selectively: once, few, many, or a class where the clone is expanded.

clone_size,j_call,cdr3_length,v_call,cdr3_aa
-,TRBJ1-2,11,TRBV5-1,ASSFQGSEGYT
-,TRBJ1-1,12,TRBV7-9,ASVKPGGRTEAF
-,TRBJ1-1,12,TRBV10-3,AIKDSLPAAEAF
-,TRBJ2-6,13,TRBV10-3,AISESASGANVLT
-,TRBJ1-2,14,TRBV12-3/TRBV12-4,ASSLGRGPAKDGYT
-,TRBJ1-1,13,TRBV25-1,ASSEWLGDATEAF
-,TRBJ2-3,13,TRBV7-2,ASTINFGTTDTQY
-,TRBJ1-6,12,TRBV12-3/TRBV12-4,ASSSQGIYSPLH
-,TRBJ2-3,14,TRBV7-9,ASSPRQGMTADTQY
few,TRBJ2-7,11,TRBV20-1,SAIDRASYEQY
-,TRBJ2-7,14,TRBV20-1,SARDLGGRPSYEQY
few,TRBJ2-5,11,TRBV7-9,ASIGGHQETQY
few,TRBJ1-6,13,TRBV7-9,ASSPSGQLTSPLH
-,TRBJ1-4,11,TRBV6-1,ASRATAYEKLF
once,TRBJ2-1,14,TRBV7-2,ASSLAKWRGRHEQF
-,TRBJ1-5,13,TRBV5-1,ASSPPQGVDQPQH
-,TRBJ2-5,14,TRBV9,ASSVGLAQYQETQY
-,TRBJ1-5,12,TRBV20-1,SAGPNIGNQPQH
-,TRBJ1-5,15,TRBV6-1,ASSDSNPGQLNQPQH
once,TRBJ2-5,11,TRBV9,ASSVSPQETQY
-,TRBJ2-1,14,TRBV7-9,ASSRQGQGGHNEQF
few,TRBJ1-1,12,TRBV12-3/TRBV12-4,ASSLTDMNTEAF
few,TRBJ1-5,12,TRBV12-3/TRBV12-4,ASSFGRGNQPQH
-,TRBJ1-1,10,TRBV5-1,ASSYGTGEAF
few,TRBJ2-1,13,TRBV24-1,ATSKTGLDGGEQF
-,TRBJ2-5,13,TRBV2,ASSELRGTQETQY
-,TRBJ1-1,11,TRBV7-3,ASGPLPGTEAF
few,TRBJ1-3,16,TRBV4-3,ASSQEYGVAVSGNTIY
-,TRBJ2-5,11,TRBV27,ASSFGPAGTQY
few,TRBJ2-1,11,TRBV5-1,ASKESRDRPAF
-,TRBJ1-1,10,TRBV29-1,SVRDLNTEAF
-,TRBJ1-1,13,TRBV12-3/TRBV12-4,ASSFGQGRNTEAF
-,TRBJ2-7,13,TRBV12-3/TRBV12-4,ASSFGTGWVYEQY
few,TRBJ1-2,14,TRBV5-5,ASSLVFGQGPYGYT
-,TRBJ1-6,11,TRBV28,ASSTLGASPLH
-,TRBJ1-3,13,TRBV27,ASSPGTATGNTIY
-,TRBJ2-7,14,TRBV10-3,AISEPGTGIPYEQY
few,TRBJ1-5,17,TRBV27,ASSKGRDKGDYSNQPQH
-,TRBJ1-1,12,TRBV11-2,ASSRFGPNTEAF
-,TRBJ1-1,13,TRBV20-1,SATDRGSMNTEAF
few,TRBJ1-5,11,TRBV6-2/TRBV6-3,ASTYGQGQPQH
-,TRBJ1-1,11,TRBV2,ASKPDRGTEAF
few,TRBJ2-3,11,TRBV29-1,SVGGRRTDTQY
few,TRBJ2-1,14,TRBV25-1,ASSEYYGGAYNEQF
-,TRBJ2-4,12,TRBV7-2,ASSPGTGRYVQY
-,TRBJ1-2,11,TRBV6-2/TRBV6-3,ASSYSTDYGYT
few,TRBJ1-1,13,TRBV5-1,ASSSEYGLNTEAF
-,TRBJ2-7,14,TRBV7-9,ASSAASGQGLYEQY
few,TRBJ2-7,12,TRBV6-2/TRBV6-3,ASSYAQVAYEQY
-,TRBJ2-5,15,TRBV11-2,ASSYSPGQIPQETQY
-,TRBJ2-5,10,TRBV7-9,ASTGRRETQY
few,TRBJ1-1,9,TRBV3-1,ASSQGQAAF
few,TRBJ1-5,10,TRBV20-1,SARRRGQPQH
-,TRBJ2-3,15,TRBV16,ASSQSIARGQGDTQY
-,TRBJ2-1,13,TRBV18,ASSPRSKDYNEQF
-,TRBJ2-3,13,TRBV28,ASSGSAGHTDTQY
-,TRBJ2-5,11,TRBV10-3,AIRETGRETQY
-,TRBJ1-2,13,TRBV6-5,ASRTEGANYYGYT
-,TRBJ1-6,12,TRBV5-5,ASSLETGSMPLH
-,TRBJ1-2,14,TRBV5-1,ASSLFPGQGALGYT